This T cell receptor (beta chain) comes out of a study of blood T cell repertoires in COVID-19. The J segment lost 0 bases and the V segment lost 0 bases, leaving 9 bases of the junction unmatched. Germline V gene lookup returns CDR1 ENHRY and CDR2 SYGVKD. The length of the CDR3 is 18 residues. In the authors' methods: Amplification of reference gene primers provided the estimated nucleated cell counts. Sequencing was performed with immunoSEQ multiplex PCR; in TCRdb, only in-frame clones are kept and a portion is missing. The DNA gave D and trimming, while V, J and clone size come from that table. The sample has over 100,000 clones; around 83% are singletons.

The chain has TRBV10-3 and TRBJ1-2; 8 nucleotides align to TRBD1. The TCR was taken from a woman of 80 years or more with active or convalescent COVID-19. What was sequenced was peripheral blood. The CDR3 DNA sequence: TGTGCCATCAGTGAGTCTACCGGGACAGGAAGGTCTAACTATGGCTACACCTTC. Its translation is CAISESTGTGRSNYGYTF.